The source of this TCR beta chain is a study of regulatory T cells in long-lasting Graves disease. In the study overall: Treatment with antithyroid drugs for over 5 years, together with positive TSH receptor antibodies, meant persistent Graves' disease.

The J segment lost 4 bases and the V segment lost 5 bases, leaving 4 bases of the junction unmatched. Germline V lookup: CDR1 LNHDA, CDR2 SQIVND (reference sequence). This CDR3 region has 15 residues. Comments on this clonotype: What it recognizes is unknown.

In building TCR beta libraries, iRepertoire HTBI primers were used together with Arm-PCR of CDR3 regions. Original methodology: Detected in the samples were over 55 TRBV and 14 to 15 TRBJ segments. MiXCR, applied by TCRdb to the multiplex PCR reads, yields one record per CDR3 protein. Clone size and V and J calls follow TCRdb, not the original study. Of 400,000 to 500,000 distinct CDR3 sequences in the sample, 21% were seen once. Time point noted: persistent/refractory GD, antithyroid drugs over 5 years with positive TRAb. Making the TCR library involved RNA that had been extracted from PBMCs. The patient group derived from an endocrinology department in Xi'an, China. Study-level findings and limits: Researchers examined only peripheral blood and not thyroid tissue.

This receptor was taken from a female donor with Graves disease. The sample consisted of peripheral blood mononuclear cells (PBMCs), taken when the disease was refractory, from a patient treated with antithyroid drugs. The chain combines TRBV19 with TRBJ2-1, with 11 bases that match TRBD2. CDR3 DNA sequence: TGTGCCAGTAGTTTGGGACTAGCGGCTTACAATGAGCAGTTCTTC. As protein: CASSLGLAAYNEQFF.